This T cell receptor (beta chain) came from a study of CD8 T cells in ankylosing spondylitis. TCRdb itself ran the 5' RACE reads through MiXCR, one entry per CDR3 protein. The repertoire has some 290,000 distinct CDR3 sequences, 20% of them found once; the top ten carry roughly 8%. The CDR3 is 13 residues long. The germline V gene has CDR1 SNHLY and CDR2 FYNNEI. Trimming pared 7 bases from V and 4 bases from J, leaving 11 bases between. This clonotype originated in a male donor with ankylosing spondylitis or in good health (not recorded which). The sequenced sample consisted of blood, either unsorted or a sorted T cell fraction (not recorded which). The J gene is TRBJ1-3, the V gene TRBV2; D is unclear. DNA of the CDR3: TGTGCCAGCACCAGAGGGATCGGAAACACCATATATTTT. It codes for CASTRGIGNTIYF. The full variable domain, with the rest looked up from reference TRBV2 and TRBJ1-3, is EPEVTQTPSHQVTQMGQEVILRCVPISNHLYFYWYRQILGQKVEFLVSFYNNEISEKSEIFDDQFSVERPDGSNFTLKIRSTKLEDSAMYFCASTRGIGNTIYFGEGSWLTVV.